These T cell receptor beta chains were read from a single sample in a study of human T cells and chemical hapten exposure. TCRdb processed the RACE reads anew with MiXCR; each CDR3 protein has one entry. Of more than 70,000 distinct CDR3 sequences detected, roughly 10% appear once; the ten largest clones hold roughly 3.6%. Sequencing used whole blood, obtained in connection with sensitization to the hapten diphenylcyclopropenone (DPC). These TCRs come from a woman in her sixties with alopecia areata. Some clones in this sample may be carry-over from other donors' samples. Each CDR3 is given with its conserved first and last residue. The D gene is left open where the match is weak. Size values are once, few and many counts, or a class for expanded clones, and some rows have none.

TGTGCCAGCTCACCTTTTGTGGGAACCACTGAAGCTTTCTTT | CASSPFVGTTEAFF | . | many | TRBJ1-1 | TRBV18
TGCAGCGGATGGACAGGGGGGATCGAAAAACTGTTTTTT | CSGWTGGIEKLFF | TRBD1 | . | TRBJ1-4 | TRBV29-1
TGTGCCACTCAGGCGGCAGTCTCTCGGGATACGCAGTATTTT | CATQAAVSRDTQYF | . | few | TRBJ2-3 | TRBV10-3
TGTGCCAGCAGCTCTATCGGGTCCACCTACGAGCAGTACTTC | CASSSIGSTYEQYF | . | many | TRBJ2-7 | TRBV11-2
TGTGCCAGTAGTGTACAGGGGGCTGAAGAAAAACTGTTTTTT | CASSVQGAEEKLFF | TRBD1 | many | TRBJ1-4 | TRBV19
TGTGCCAGCGCCGGGACAGGGGGTTACGAGCAGTACTTC | CASAGTGGYEQYF | TRBD1 | . | TRBJ2-7 | TRBV5-6
TGTGCCAGCAGCTTGGCAGGCAGCTTCTCTGGGGCCAACGTCCTGACTTTC | CASSLAGSFSGANVLTF | . | few | TRBJ2-6 | TRBV5-4
TGTGCCAGCAGTGATCAGGGACAGAACTATAATTCACCCCTCCACTTT | CASSDQGQNYNSPLHF | TRBD1 | many | TRBJ1-6 | TRBV27
TGCGCCAGCAGTGAGCCCTCCGTTTCGGCCCCTCCCTATGGCTACACCTTC | CASSEPSVSAPPYGYTF | . | many | TRBJ1-2 | TRBV10-2
TGTGCCAGCAGCCCCGGGACTTTAGAAGATACGCAGTATTTT | CASSPGTLEDTQYF | . | . | TRBJ2-3 | TRBV6-6
TGCAGTGCTAGAAGCCGGGACAGCTCCAATGAGCAGTTCTTC | CSARSRDSSNEQFF | TRBD1 | many | TRBJ2-1 | TRBV20-1
TGCAGTGCTAGACTCCCGCTCGGGACAGGGGATACCTACGAGCAGTACTTC | CSARLPLGTGDTYEQYF | TRBD1 | many | TRBJ2-7 | TRBV20-1
TGTGCCAGCAGCGGGGGGGGTTCGACTTACAGCACAGATACGCAGTATTTT | CASSGGGSTYSTDTQYF | TRBD2 | . | TRBJ2-3 | TRBV11-2
TGTGCCAGCAGCGTAGTGCGACAGCCCCAGCATTTT | CASSVVRQPQHF | . | many | TRBJ1-5 | TRBV9
TGTGCCAGCAGCCCAGGGACAGCCGGGGGAAGCAATCAGCCCCAGCATTTT | CASSPGTAGGSNQPQHF | TRBD1 | once | TRBJ1-5 | TRBV7-9
TGTGCCACCAGCAAAGCTACCCTAGCGGGGGGGAAGGATACGCAGTATTTT | CATSKATLAGGKDTQYF | TRBD2 | many | TRBJ2-3 | TRBV15
TGTGCCAGCAGTGCGGGCTTCCAAGAGACCCAGTACTTC | CASSAGFQETQYF | . | few | TRBJ2-5 | TRBV2
TGTGCCTGGAGTCGCAATCGAGCGGACACTGAAGCTTTCTTT | CAWSRNRADTEAFF | . | many | TRBJ1-1 | TRBV30
TGTGCCAGCTCACCATGGACAGGGGGCTCATTTCCTGGCTACACCTTC | CASSPWTGGSFPGYTF | TRBD1 | many | TRBJ1-2 | TRBV18
TGTGCCAGCAGCTTCACTCGACAGGGGGACACTGAAGCTTTCTTT | CASSFTRQGDTEAFF | TRBD1 | many | TRBJ1-1 | TRBV6-5
TGTGCCAGCAGCAGCGGGGGGGCCGGAGAGACCCAGTACTTC | CASSSGGAGETQYF | TRBD2 | many | TRBJ2-5 | TRBV11-2
TGCGCCAGCAGCTTGAAAGGGCTGGGGTACCAAGAGACCCAGTACTTC | CASSLKGLGYQETQYF | . | few | TRBJ2-5 | TRBV5-1
TGTGCCAGCTCACCGGGGACGGCGAACACCGGGGAGCTGTTTTTT | CASSPGTANTGELFF | . | many | TRBJ2-2 | TRBV18
TGTGCCAGCAGCTTTGTCCGGGGTGGATTGGGGATGAGCACTGAAGCTTTCTTT | CASSFVRGGLGMSTEAFF | . | . | TRBJ1-1 | TRBV7-2
TGTGCCAGCTCACCACGGGGCAGCGACACTGAAGCTTTCTTT | CASSPRGSDTEAFF | . | many | TRBJ1-1 | TRBV18
TGTGCCAGCAGTTACTCGGTGGCTCCTAATTCACCCCTCCACTTT | CASSYSVAPNSPLHF | . | many | TRBJ1-6 | TRBV6-5
TGTGCCAGCAGCTATACAGGGGGAGGAGAGACCCAGTACTTC | CASSYTGGGETQYF | TRBD1 | few | TRBJ2-5 | TRBV7-9
TGTGCCAGCAGCTCGACTAGTACCGGGGAGCTGTTTTTT | CASSSTSTGELFF | . | few | TRBJ2-2 | TRBV9
TGTGCCAGCAGTCGGACCGGACTAGCGGGGAGTAGCACAGATACGCAGTATTTT | CASSRTGLAGSSTDTQYF | TRBD2 | many | TRBJ2-3 | TRBV5-5
TGTGCCAGCAGCCAAGATCTCCCCCGGGGTACTGGAAACACCATATATTTT | CASSQDLPRGTGNTIYF | . | few | TRBJ1-3 | TRBV4-2
TGTGCCAGCGGCAGACTAGCGGGGTCCGGGAATACGCAGTATTTT | CASGRLAGSGNTQYF | TRBD2 | many | TRBJ2-3 | TRBV11-2
TGTGCCAGCCAAGGACAGGGGGCCACTGAAGCTTTCTTT | CASQGQGATEAFF | TRBD1 | many | TRBJ1-1 | TRBV3-1
TGCGCCAGCAGCTTTCGGCTAGCGGGAGATACGCAGTATTTT | CASSFRLAGDTQYF | TRBD2 | . | TRBJ2-3 | TRBV5-1
TGCAGTGCTAGAACGAACCTACTAGCGGGGAGCCAAGAGACCCAGTACTTC | CSARTNLLAGSQETQYF | TRBD2 | few | TRBJ2-5 | TRBV20-1
TGTGCCAGCAGGGTTACGGGGACAGAGCAGTTCTTC | CASRVTGTEQFF | . | many | TRBJ2-1 | TRBV2
TGTGCCAGCAGGACGGGACAGCAACTGTACGAGCAGTACTTC | CASRTGQQLYEQYF | TRBD1 | few | TRBJ2-7 | TRBV6-6
TGTGCCAGCAGCTTACAAGGGGTTGACACTGAAGCTTTCTTT | CASSLQGVDTEAFF | . | many | TRBJ1-1 | TRBV6-1
TGTGCCAGCAGCCCCGGCGGGGGACTTCTCGAGCAGTTCTTC | CASSPGGGLLEQFF | TRBD2 | once | TRBJ2-1 | TRBV12-3/TRBV12-4
TGTGCCAGCAGTACACCACTATTGAAGACCCAGCATTTT | CASSTPLLKTQHF | . | few | TRBJ1-5 | TRBV6-1
TGCGCCAGCAGCCAAGGAACAGGACTGGCGGCCGGGGAGCTGTTTTTT | CASSQGTGLAAGELFF | . | . | TRBJ2-2 | TRBV4-1
TGTGCCAGCAGCCAACCCGACAGCAATCAGCCCCAGCATTTT | CASSQPDSNQPQHF | . | . | TRBJ1-5 | TRBV4-2
TGTGCCAGCAGCTTAGGAGCAGGGGCCTACGAGCAGTACTTC | CASSLGAGAYEQYF | . | many | TRBJ2-7 | TRBV11-2
TGCGCCAGCAGCGAATGGGAGGGCTACGAGCAGTACTTC | CASSEWEGYEQYF | TRBD2 | few | TRBJ2-7 | TRBV5-1
TGTGCCAGCAGGGACACTAGCGGGGGCACCTACGAGCAGTACTTC | CASRDTSGGTYEQYF | TRBD2 | . | TRBJ2-7 | TRBV2
TGCGCCAGCAGCCAAGCTTCAGTGTCCACCGGGGAGCTGTTTTTT | CASSQASVSTGELFF | . | many | TRBJ2-2 | TRBV4-1
TGTGCCAGCAGTTCCGAGGGCGGGGGCCAAGAGACCCAGTACTTC | CASSSEGGGQETQYF | TRBD2 | few | TRBJ2-5 | TRBV12-3/TRBV12-4
TGCAGTGCTAGAGATTTGGGCGGAGAGACCCAGTACTTC | CSARDLGGETQYF | . | . | TRBJ2-5 | TRBV20-1